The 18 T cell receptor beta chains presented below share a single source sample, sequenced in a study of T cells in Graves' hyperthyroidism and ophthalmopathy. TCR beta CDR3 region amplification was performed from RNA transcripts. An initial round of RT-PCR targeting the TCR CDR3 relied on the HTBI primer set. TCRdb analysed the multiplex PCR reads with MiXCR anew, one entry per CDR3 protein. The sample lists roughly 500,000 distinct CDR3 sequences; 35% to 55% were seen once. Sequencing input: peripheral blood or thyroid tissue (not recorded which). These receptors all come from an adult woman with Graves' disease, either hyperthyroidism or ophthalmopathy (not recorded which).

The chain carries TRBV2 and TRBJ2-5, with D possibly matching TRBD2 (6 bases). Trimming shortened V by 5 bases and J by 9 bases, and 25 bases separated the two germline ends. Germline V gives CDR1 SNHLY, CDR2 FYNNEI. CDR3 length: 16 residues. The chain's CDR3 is CASSLDLGWGREAQYF. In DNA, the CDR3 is TGTGCCAGCAGTTTGGATCTGGGATGGGGAAGGGAGGCCCAGTACTTC.

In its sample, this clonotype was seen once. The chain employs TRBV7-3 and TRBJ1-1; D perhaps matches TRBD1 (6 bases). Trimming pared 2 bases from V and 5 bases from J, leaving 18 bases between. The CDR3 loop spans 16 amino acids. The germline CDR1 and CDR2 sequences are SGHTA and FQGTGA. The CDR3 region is CASSLGRSGGGTEAFF. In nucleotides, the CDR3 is TGTGCCAGCAGCTTAGGGCGCTCGGGGGGCGGAACTGAAGCTTTCTTT.

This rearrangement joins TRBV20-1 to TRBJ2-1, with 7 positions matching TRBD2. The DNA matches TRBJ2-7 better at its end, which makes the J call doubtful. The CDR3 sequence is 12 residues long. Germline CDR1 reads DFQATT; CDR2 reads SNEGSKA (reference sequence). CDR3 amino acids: CSAGGGYNEQYF. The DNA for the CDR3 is TGCAGTGCTGGGGGAGGGTACAATGAGCAGTACTTC.

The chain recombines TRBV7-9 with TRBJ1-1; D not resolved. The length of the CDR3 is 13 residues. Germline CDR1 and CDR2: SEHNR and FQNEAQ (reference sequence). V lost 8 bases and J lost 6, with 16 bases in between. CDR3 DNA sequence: TGTGCCAGCCAAAAGGGCCCGGACGCTGAAGCTTTCTTT. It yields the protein CASQKGPDAEAFF.

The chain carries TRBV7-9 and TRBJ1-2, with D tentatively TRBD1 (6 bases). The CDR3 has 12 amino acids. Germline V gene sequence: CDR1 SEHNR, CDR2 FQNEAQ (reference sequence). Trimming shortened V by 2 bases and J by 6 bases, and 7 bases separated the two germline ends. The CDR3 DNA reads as TGTGCCAGCAGCTTAAGACAGGATGGCTACACCTTC. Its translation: CASSLRQDGYTF.

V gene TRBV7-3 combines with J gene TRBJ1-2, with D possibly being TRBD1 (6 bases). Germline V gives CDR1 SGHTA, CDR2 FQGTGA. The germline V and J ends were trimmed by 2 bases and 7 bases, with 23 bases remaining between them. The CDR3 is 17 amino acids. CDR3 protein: CASSLDVGGLETSGYTF. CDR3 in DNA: TGTGCCAGCAGCTTAGATGTTGGGGGCTTAGAGACGAGTGGCTACACCTTC.

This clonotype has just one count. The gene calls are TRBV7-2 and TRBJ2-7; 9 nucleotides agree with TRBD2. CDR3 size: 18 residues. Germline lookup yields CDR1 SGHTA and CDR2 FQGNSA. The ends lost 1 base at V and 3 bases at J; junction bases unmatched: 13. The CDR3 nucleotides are TGTGCCAGCAGCTTAGGCTGGGCTAGCGGGACAGCACACTACGAGCAGTACTTC. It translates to CASSLGWASGTAHYEQYF.

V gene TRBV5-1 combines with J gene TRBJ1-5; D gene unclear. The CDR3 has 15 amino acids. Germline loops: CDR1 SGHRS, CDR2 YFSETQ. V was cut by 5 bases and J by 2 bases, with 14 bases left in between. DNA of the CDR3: TGCGCCAGCAGGCCTGGTGGGTTGGGCAATCAGCCCCAGCATTTT. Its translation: CASRPGGLGNQPQHF. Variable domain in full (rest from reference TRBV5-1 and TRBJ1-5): KAGVTQTPRYLIKTRGQQVTLSCSPISGHRSVSWYQQTPGQGLQFLFEYFSETQRNKGNFPGRFSGRQFSNSRSEMNVSTLELGDSALYLCASRPGGLGNQPQHFGDGTRLSIL.

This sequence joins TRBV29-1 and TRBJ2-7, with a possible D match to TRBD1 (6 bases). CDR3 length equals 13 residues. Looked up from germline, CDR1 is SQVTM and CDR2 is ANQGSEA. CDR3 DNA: TGCAGTTCCTGGCGACAGGAACGATACGAGCAGTACTTC. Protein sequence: CSSWRQERYEQYF.

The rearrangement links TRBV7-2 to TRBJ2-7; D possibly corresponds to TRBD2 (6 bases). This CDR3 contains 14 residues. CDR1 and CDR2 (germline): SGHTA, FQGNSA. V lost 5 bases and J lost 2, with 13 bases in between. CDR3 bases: TGTGCCAGCAGCGTCACTAGCAGCGCCTACGAGCAGTACTTC. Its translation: CASSVTSSAYEQYF. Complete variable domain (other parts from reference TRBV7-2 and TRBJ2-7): GAGVSQSPSNKVTEKGKDVELRCDPISGHTALYWYRQSLGQGLEFLIYFQGNSAPDKSGLPSDRFSAERTGGSVSTLTIQRTQQEDSAVYLCASSVTSSAYEQYFGPGTRLTVT.

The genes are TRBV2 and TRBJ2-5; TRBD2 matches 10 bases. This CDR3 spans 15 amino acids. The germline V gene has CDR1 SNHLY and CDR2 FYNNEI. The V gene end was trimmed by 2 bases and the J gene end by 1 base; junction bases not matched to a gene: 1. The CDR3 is CASSELAGAQETQYF. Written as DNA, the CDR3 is TGTGCCAGCAGTGAACTAGCGGGAGCCCAAGAGACCCAGTACTTC.

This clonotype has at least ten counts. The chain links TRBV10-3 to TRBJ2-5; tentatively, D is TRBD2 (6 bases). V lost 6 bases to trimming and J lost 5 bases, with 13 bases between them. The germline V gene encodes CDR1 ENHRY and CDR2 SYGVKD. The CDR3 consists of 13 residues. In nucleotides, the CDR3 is TGTGCCATCAGGGGGACTGAGGTGGAGACCCAGTACTTC. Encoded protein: CAIRGTEVETQYF.

The CDR3 bases are TGTGCCAGCAGCTTAGGGGCAGGGGACCCCTACGAGCAGTACTTC. This gives the protein CASSLGAGDPYEQYF. The chain couples TRBV7-9 to TRBJ2-7; possible D gene TRBD1, 6 bases. Trimming took 1 base from V and 2 from J, leaving 12 bases between them. Germline CDR1 reads SEHNR; CDR2 reads FQNEAQ (reference sequence). The CDR3 length is 15 residues.

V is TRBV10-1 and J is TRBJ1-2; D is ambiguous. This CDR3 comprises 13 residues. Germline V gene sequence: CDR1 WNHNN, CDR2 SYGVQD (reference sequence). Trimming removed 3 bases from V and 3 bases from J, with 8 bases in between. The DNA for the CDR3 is TGCGCCAGCAGTGACAGACAAGACTATGGCTACACCTTC. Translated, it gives CASSDRQDYGYTF.

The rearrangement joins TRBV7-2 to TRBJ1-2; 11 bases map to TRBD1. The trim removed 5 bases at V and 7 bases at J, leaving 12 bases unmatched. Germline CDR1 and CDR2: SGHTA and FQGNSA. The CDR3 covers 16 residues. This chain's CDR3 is CASSLDGTGGRRGYTF. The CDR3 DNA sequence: TGTGCCAGCAGCCTAGATGGGACAGGGGGTCGTCGTGGCTACACCTTC.

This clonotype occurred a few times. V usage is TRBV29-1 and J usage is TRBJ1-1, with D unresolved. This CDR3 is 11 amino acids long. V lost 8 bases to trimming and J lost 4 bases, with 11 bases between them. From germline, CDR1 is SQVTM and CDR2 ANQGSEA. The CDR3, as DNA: TGCAGCTTAGGTAAGGGCACTGAAGCTTTCTTT. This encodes CSLGKGTEAFF.

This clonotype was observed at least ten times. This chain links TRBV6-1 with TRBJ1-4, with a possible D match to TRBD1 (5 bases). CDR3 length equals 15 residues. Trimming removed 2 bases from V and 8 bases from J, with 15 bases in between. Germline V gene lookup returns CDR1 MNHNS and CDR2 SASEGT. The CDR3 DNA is TGTGCCAGCAGTGAACCGGGACTGAGGCACGAAAAACTGTTTTTT. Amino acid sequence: CASSEPGLRHEKLFF.

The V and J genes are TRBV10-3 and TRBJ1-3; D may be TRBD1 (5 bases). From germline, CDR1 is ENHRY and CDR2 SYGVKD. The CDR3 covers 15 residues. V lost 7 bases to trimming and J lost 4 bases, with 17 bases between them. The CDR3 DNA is TGTGCCATCAAATTGGGGGTTGGAAGGGGAAACACCATATATTTT. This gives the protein CAIKLGVGRGNTIYF.